A selection of T cell receptor beta chains follows, all from one sample in a study of shared clonotypes between healthy human individuals. Assay: immunoSEQ multiplex PCR; the TCRdb copy retains only in-frame clones and omits some. Of about 2.3 million clones in the sample, around 92% were seen once. Sequencing used naive CD4+ T cells from PBMCs. The source is a man aged 18 to 35 in good health. Some clones in this sample may be carry-over from other donors' samples. The CDR3 runs from the conserved cysteine through the conserved F or W. Each record gives: D gene, J gene, clone size, V gene, CDR3 DNA, CDR3 protein. The D gene is left open where the match is weak. Size is omitted from some rows. Given values are once, few, many or a class for expanded clones.

D gene: NA; J gene: TRBJ1-3; clone size: NA; V gene: TRBV15; CDR3 DNA: TGTGCCACCAGCAGAGCCGTACGTAGGAAAAAGGACACCATATATTTT; CDR3 protein: CATSRAVRRKKDTIYF
D gene: NA; J gene: TRBJ2-1; clone size: NA; V gene: TRBV29-1; CDR3 DNA: TGCAGCGTTGCCACAGGTGTGGCTAATGAGCAGTTCTTC; CDR3 protein: CSVATGVANEQFF
D gene: TRBD1; J gene: TRBJ1-2; clone size: NA; V gene: TRBV9; CDR3 DNA: TGTGCCAGCAGCGTAGTGGGGACAGGGGGCGACTATGGCTACACCTTC; CDR3 protein: CASSVVGTGGDYGYTF
D gene: NA; J gene: TRBJ2-7; clone size: NA; V gene: TRBV5-6; CDR3 DNA: TGTGCCAGCAGCCGCATCCGGACAGGACTAAACGAGCAGTACTTC; CDR3 protein: CASSRIRTGLNEQYF
D gene: TRBD2; J gene: TRBJ2-2; clone size: NA; V gene: TRBV5-1; CDR3 DNA: TGCGCCAGCAGTTATAGCGGGATCCGAGGCGGGGAGCTGTTTTTT; CDR3 protein: CASSYSGIRGGELFF
D gene: NA; J gene: TRBJ2-7; clone size: NA; V gene: TRBV11-3; CDR3 DNA: TGTGCCAGCAGCCCCCCGAGCGTATGGGAGCAGTACTTC; CDR3 protein: CASSPPSVWEQYF
D gene: NA; J gene: TRBJ1-2; clone size: NA; V gene: TRBV18; CDR3 DNA: TGTGCCAGCTCACCACTACGAAAGCACCGCGCCGGGACCGGACTAGGTGGCTACACCTTC; CDR3 protein: CASSPLRKHRAGTGLGGYTF
D gene: NA; J gene: TRBJ2-2; clone size: NA; V gene: TRBV9; CDR3 DNA: TGTGCCAGCAGCGAGACCTTGAGAAGGGAGAACACCGGGGAGCTGTTTTTT; CDR3 protein: CASSETLRRENTGELFF
D gene: NA; J gene: TRBJ2-2; clone size: NA; V gene: TRBV19; CDR3 DNA: TGTGCCAGTAGAGTGTCAGGTGTTTCGGGGGAGCTGTTTTTT; CDR3 protein: CASRVSGVSGELFF
D gene: TRBD2; J gene: TRBJ2-1; clone size: NA; V gene: TRBV7-6; CDR3 DNA: TGTGCCAGCAGCTTAGTTGCGGGAGCTTACAATGAGCAGTTCTTC; CDR3 protein: CASSLVAGAYNEQFF
D gene: NA; J gene: TRBJ1-5; clone size: NA; V gene: TRBV19; CDR3 DNA: TGTGCCAGTAGTATAGCACGGGTCAATCAGCCCCAGCATTTT; CDR3 protein: CASSIARVNQPQHF
D gene: NA; J gene: TRBJ1-5; clone size: NA; V gene: TRBV5-5; CDR3 DNA: TGTGCCAGCAGCAGAACAGGGTATGAGGATCAGCCCCAGCATTTT; CDR3 protein: CASSRTGYEDQPQHF
D gene: NA; J gene: TRBJ2-7; clone size: once; V gene: TRBV19; CDR3 DNA: TGTGCCAGTAGTCCGGGACCGTCCTACGAGCAGTACTTC; CDR3 protein: CASSPGPSYEQYF
D gene: TRBD2; J gene: TRBJ2-1; clone size: NA; V gene: TRBV18; CDR3 DNA: TGTGCCAGCTCCCCCCTCGGAGCGGGAGTGAGTTCAGAAGGCTCATACAATGAGCAGTTCTTC; CDR3 protein: CASSPLGAGVSSEGSYNEQFF
D gene: TRBD2; J gene: TRBJ2-3; clone size: NA; V gene: TRBV9; CDR3 DNA: TGTGCCAGCAGCGTCCGAGCGGGAGTAACAGATACGCAGTATTTT; CDR3 protein: CASSVRAGVTDTQYF
D gene: NA; J gene: TRBJ2-2; clone size: NA; V gene: TRBV7-6; CDR3 DNA: TGTGCCAGCAGCCCGCGGGGTGTAGACACCGGGGAGCTGTTTTTT; CDR3 protein: CASSPRGVDTGELFF
D gene: TRBD1; J gene: TRBJ2-2; clone size: NA; V gene: TRBV2; CDR3 DNA: TGTGCCAGCGATGGGACAGGGCAAGCCGGGGAGCTGTTTTTT; CDR3 protein: CASDGTGQAGELFF
D gene: NA; J gene: TRBJ2-2; clone size: NA; V gene: TRBV7-9; CDR3 DNA: TGTGCCAGCAGCTTAGGGGGAGCTAGCGCCGGGGAGCTGTTTTTT; CDR3 protein: CASSLGGASAGELFF
D gene: NA; J gene: TRBJ2-7; clone size: NA; V gene: TRBV29-1; CDR3 DNA: TGCAGCGTAGAACAGGGTGCCCCTCTCGAGCAGTACTTC; CDR3 protein: CSVEQGAPLEQYF
D gene: TRBD1; J gene: TRBJ2-7; clone size: NA; V gene: TRBV6-1; CDR3 DNA: TGTGCCAGCAGTGACGGGACAGGGTCTTACGAGCAGTACTTC; CDR3 protein: CASSDGTGSYEQYF
D gene: NA; J gene: TRBJ1-5; clone size: NA; V gene: TRBV28; CDR3 DNA: TGTGCCAGCCACCCAAGACGCCAGCCCCAGCATTTT; CDR3 protein: CASHPRRQPQHF
D gene: NA; J gene: TRBJ2-2; clone size: NA; V gene: TRBV10-3; CDR3 DNA: TGTGCCATCAGTGAGAGTCTACTAGGGGCCGGGGAGCTGTTTTTT; CDR3 protein: CAISESLLGAGELFF
D gene: NA; J gene: TRBJ1-2; clone size: once; V gene: TRBV4-3; CDR3 DNA: TGCGCCAGCAGCCACAACAGAGACTATGGCTACACCTTC; CDR3 protein: CASSHNRDYGYTF
D gene: TRBD1; J gene: TRBJ1-3; clone size: NA; V gene: TRBV5-1; CDR3 DNA: TGCGCCAGCAGCTCGACAGGACAGGCCCACTCTGGAAACACCATATATTTT; CDR3 protein: CASSSTGQAHSGNTIYF
D gene: TRBD1; J gene: TRBJ1-3; clone size: NA; V gene: TRBV6-5; CDR3 DNA: TGTGCCAGCACCGTAAACAGGGGAAGCGTGAACACCATATATTTT; CDR3 protein: CASTVNRGSVNTIYF
D gene: TRBD1; J gene: TRBJ1-4; clone size: NA; V gene: TRBV5-1; CDR3 DNA: TGCGCCAGCAGCTGGACAGGGGGTAATGAAAAACTGTTTTTT; CDR3 protein: CASSWTGGNEKLFF
D gene: TRBD2; J gene: TRBJ2-7; clone size: NA; V gene: TRBV29-1; CDR3 DNA: TGCAGCGTTGCCTTCGGGACTAGCGGCTCCTACGAGCAGTACTTC; CDR3 protein: CSVAFGTSGSYEQYF
D gene: TRBD1; J gene: TRBJ2-1; clone size: NA; V gene: TRBV5-4; CDR3 DNA: TGTGCCAGCAGCACAGGACAGGGGAACTACAATGAGCAGTTCTTC; CDR3 protein: CASSTGQGNYNEQFF
D gene: NA; J gene: TRBJ1-2; clone size: NA; V gene: TRBV7-2; CDR3 DNA: TGTGCCAGCAGCAGCAACGGGTATGGCTACACCTTC; CDR3 protein: CASSSNGYGYTF
D gene: NA; J gene: TRBJ2-7; clone size: NA; V gene: TRBV4-3; CDR3 DNA: TGCGCCAGCAGCCAAGAGGCGGGCAGCTCCTACGAGCAGTACTTC; CDR3 protein: CASSQEAGSSYEQYF
D gene: NA; J gene: TRBJ2-3; clone size: NA; V gene: TRBV5-1; CDR3 DNA: TGCGCCAGCAGCTTATCCAGACGCACAGATACGCAGTATTTT; CDR3 protein: CASSLSRRTDTQYF
D gene: TRBD2; J gene: TRBJ2-3; clone size: NA; V gene: TRBV7-2; CDR3 DNA: TGTGCCAGCAGCTTAGAGGGGGTTTGGAGGGCGGGAGGGGCAGATACGCAGTATTTT; CDR3 protein: CASSLEGVWRAGGADTQYF
D gene: TRBD1; J gene: TRBJ1-1; clone size: NA; V gene: TRBV6-5; CDR3 DNA: TGTGCCAGCAGTACCCGGGACAGGGTACATACTGAAGCTTTCTTT; CDR3 protein: CASSTRDRVHTEAFF
D gene: NA; J gene: TRBJ2-7; clone size: NA; V gene: TRBV9; CDR3 DNA: TGTGCCAGCAGCGTAGAGGTCGGGGCGGGGTACGAGCAGTACTTC; CDR3 protein: CASSVEVGAGYEQYF
D gene: NA; J gene: TRBJ1-3; clone size: once; V gene: TRBV7-2; CDR3 DNA: TGTGCCAGCAGGAGGGGGGGCAGGGGCGAATCTGGAAACACCATATATTTT; CDR3 protein: CASRRGGRGESGNTIYF
D gene: NA; J gene: TRBJ2-7; clone size: NA; V gene: TRBV4-3; CDR3 DNA: TGCGCCAGCAGCCAAGATCCTGGGATCGCCTACGAGCAGTACTTC; CDR3 protein: CASSQDPGIAYEQYF
D gene: TRBD1; J gene: TRBJ2-6; clone size: NA; V gene: TRBV30; CDR3 DNA: TGTGCCTGGAGTGTAAACGTGGACAGGGGGCGTGGGGCCAACGTCCTGACTTTC; CDR3 protein: CAWSVNVDRGRGANVLTF
D gene: NA; J gene: TRBJ2-7; clone size: NA; V gene: TRBV5-4; CDR3 DNA: TGTGCCAGCAGCTTTGGCCGTGAGCGGCCCCCCTACGAGCAGTACTTC; CDR3 protein: CASSFGRERPPYEQYF
D gene: NA; J gene: TRBJ2-1; clone size: once; V gene: TRBV7-8; CDR3 DNA: TGTGCCAGCAGCTTAGTCAGTAAAGATGAGCAGTTCTTC; CDR3 protein: CASSLVSKDEQFF
D gene: TRBD2; J gene: TRBJ2-7; clone size: NA; V gene: TRBV7-9; CDR3 DNA: TGTGAAACAACCGGGACTAGCGGTTACGAGCAGTACTTC; CDR3 protein: CETTGTSGYEQYF
D gene: NA; J gene: TRBJ2-7; clone size: NA; V gene: TRBV6-1; CDR3 DNA: TGTGCCAGCAGTGAAGCTCCTCCCCGGGAGCAGTACTTC; CDR3 protein: CASSEAPPREQYF
D gene: NA; J gene: TRBJ1-1; clone size: NA; V gene: TRBV7-6; CDR3 DNA: TGTGCCAGCAGCTTAACAACCTGGGGGGACACTGAAGCTTTCTTT; CDR3 protein: CASSLTTWGDTEAFF
D gene: TRBD1; J gene: TRBJ1-2; clone size: NA; V gene: TRBV19; CDR3 DNA: TGTGCCACCACGAAGGGACAGCTCTATGGCTACACCTTC; CDR3 protein: CATTKGQLYGYTF
D gene: NA; J gene: TRBJ1-5; clone size: NA; V gene: TRBV7-2; CDR3 DNA: TGTGCCAGCAGCTTGCGGCAGGACGGCAATCAGCCCCAGCATTTT; CDR3 protein: CASSLRQDGNQPQHF
D gene: NA; J gene: TRBJ2-5; clone size: NA; V gene: TRBV4-1; CDR3 DNA: TGCGCCAGCAGCCAAGTTCTCCTTAAAGAGACCCAGTACTTC; CDR3 protein: CASSQVLLKETQYF
D gene: TRBD1; J gene: TRBJ2-5; clone size: NA; V gene: TRBV28; CDR3 DNA: TGTGCCAGCAGTTCAGGGGGCGGGGCAGAGACCCAGTACTTC; CDR3 protein: CASSSGGGAETQYF
D gene: TRBD1; J gene: TRBJ2-7; clone size: NA; V gene: TRBV5-8; CDR3 DNA: TGTGCCAGCACCCACCCGGAGGGACAGGGAACCTACGAGCAGTACTTC; CDR3 protein: CASTHPEGQGTYEQYF
D gene: TRBD1; J gene: TRBJ2-5; clone size: once; V gene: TRBV5-1; CDR3 DNA: TGCGCCAGCAGCCGCCGGGACAGGGCAGAGACCCAGTACTTC; CDR3 protein: CASSRRDRAETQYF
D gene: TRBD1; J gene: TRBJ1-2; clone size: NA; V gene: TRBV19; CDR3 DNA: TGTGCCAGCCATAGAGAGCCCGGGACAGACTATGGCTACACCTTC; CDR3 protein: CASHREPGTDYGYTF
D gene: NA; J gene: TRBJ1-5; clone size: NA; V gene: TRBV5-5; CDR3 DNA: TGTGCCAGCAGCCAAACGGGGTACCGCAATCAGCCCCAGCATTTT; CDR3 protein: CASSQTGYRNQPQHF
D gene: NA; J gene: TRBJ2-3; clone size: NA; V gene: TRBV6-1; CDR3 DNA: TGTGCCAGCAGTGAATTGAGGGGTGGAGCAGATACGCAGTATTTT; CDR3 protein: CASSELRGGADTQYF
D gene: NA; J gene: TRBJ1-2; clone size: NA; V gene: TRBV7-9; CDR3 DNA: TGTGCCAGCAGCCGGGACGGTGTTGTTGTCCATGGCTACACCTTC; CDR3 protein: CASSRDGVVVHGYTF